Sequencing of this T cell receptor beta chain was carried out in a study of resident and recirculating memory T cells in vitiligo. Study summary: Whole samples, not sorted cells, were homogenized and used for genomic DNA extraction. Broader study findings: No unique dominant TCR clone was found in vitiligo lesions.

After removal of 5 bases from V and 9 bases from J, the junction contained 12 bases not matched to a gene. This CDR3 spans 14 amino acids. Germline V gene sequence: CDR1 SGHVS, CDR2 FQNEAQ. Details on this clone: Antigen: not known.

Sequencing used immunoSEQ multiplex PCR; TCRdb keeps in-frame clones, though not all of them. The table records tens of thousands of clones, 90% to 95% of them present only once. The chain combines TRBV7-8 with TRBJ2-7, with 8 nucleotides matching TRBD1. The clonotype comes from a male donor with vitiligo. The sample consisted of blood. CDR3 DNA: TGTGCCAGCAGCAAACCCCGGGACAGGCCAATGCAGTACTTC. Encoded protein: CASSKPRDRPMQYF.